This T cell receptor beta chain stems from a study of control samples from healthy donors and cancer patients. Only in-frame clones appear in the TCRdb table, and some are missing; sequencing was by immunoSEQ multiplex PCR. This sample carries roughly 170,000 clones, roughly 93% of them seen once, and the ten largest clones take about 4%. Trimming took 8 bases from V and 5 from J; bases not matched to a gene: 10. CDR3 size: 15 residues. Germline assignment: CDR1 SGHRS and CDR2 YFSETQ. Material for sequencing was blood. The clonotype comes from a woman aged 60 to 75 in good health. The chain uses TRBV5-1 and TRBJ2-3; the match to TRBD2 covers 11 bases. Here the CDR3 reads CASNSGGANEDTQYF. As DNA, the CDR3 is TGCGCCAGTAATAGCGGGGGGGCCAATGAAGATACGCAGTATTTT. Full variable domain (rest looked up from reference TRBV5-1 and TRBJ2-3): KAGVTQTPRYLIKTRGQQVTLSCSPISGHRSVSWYQQTPGQGLQFLFEYFSETQRNKGNFPGRFSGRQFSNSRSEMNVSTLELGDSALYLCASNSGGANEDTQYFGPGTRLTVL.